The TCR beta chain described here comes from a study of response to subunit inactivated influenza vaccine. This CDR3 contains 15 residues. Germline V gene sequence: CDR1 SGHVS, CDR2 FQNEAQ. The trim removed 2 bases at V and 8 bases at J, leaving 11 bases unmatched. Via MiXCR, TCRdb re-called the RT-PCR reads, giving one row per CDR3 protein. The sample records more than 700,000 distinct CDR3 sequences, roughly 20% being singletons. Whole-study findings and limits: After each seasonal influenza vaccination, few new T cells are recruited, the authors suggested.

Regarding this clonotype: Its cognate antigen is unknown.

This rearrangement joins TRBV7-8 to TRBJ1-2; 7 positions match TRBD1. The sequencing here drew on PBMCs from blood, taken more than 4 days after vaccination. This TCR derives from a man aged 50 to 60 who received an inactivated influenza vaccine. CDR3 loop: CASSLFQGGGLGYTF. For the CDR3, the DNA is TGTGCCAGCAGCTTATTCCAGGGAGGGGGCTTGGGCTACACCTTC.